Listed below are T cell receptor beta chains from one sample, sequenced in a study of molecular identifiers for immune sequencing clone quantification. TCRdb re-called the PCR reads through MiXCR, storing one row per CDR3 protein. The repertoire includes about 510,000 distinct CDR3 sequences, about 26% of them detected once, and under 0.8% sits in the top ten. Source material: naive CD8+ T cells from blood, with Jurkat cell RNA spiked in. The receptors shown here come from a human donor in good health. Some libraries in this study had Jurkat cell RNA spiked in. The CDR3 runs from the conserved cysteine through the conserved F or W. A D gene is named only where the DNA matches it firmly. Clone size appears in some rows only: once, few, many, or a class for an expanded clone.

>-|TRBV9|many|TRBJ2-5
TGTGCCAGCAGCGTCGCCTCACTAGACCAAGAGACCCAGTACTTC
CASSVASLDQETQYF
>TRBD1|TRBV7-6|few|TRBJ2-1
TGTGCCAGCAGCAACCGACAGGGGGTCAATGAGCAGTTCTTC
CASSNRQGVNEQFF
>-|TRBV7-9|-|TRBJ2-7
TGTGCCAGCAGCTTAGTACGGCACCAGCTGGGTGACGAGCAGTACTTC
CASSLVRHQLGDEQYF
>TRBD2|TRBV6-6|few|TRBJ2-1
TGTGCCAGCAGTTACTCGGTACAGCGGGGGTACAATGAGCAGTTCTTC
CASSYSVQRGYNEQFF
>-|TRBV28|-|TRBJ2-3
TGTGCCGGCAGCTACGCCCGACAGACTAGCACAGATACGCAGTATTTT
CAGSYARQTSTDTQYF
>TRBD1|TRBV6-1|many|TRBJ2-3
TGTGCCAGCAGTTGGACAGGAAACACAGATACGCAGTATTTT
CASSWTGNTDTQYF
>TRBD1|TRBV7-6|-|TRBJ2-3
TGTGCCTGCAGCTTATTGGCCTACAGGGGTAGCCCAGATACGCAGTATTTT
CACSLLAYRGSPDTQYF
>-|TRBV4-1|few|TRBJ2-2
TGCGCCAGCAGCTACGGTATCCTCAACACCGGGGAGCTGTTTTTT
CASSYGILNTGELFF
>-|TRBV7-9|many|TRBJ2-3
TGTGCCAGCAGCTCTCCATTGGCAGACACAGATACGCAGTATTTT
CASSSPLADTDTQYF
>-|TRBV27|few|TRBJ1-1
TGTGCCAGCAGTTTTACCCGGTCTCATGAAGCTTTCTTT
CASSFTRSHEAFF
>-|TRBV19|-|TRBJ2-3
TGTGCCAGTAGTATGGATAAAGATACGCAGTATTTT
CASSMDKDTQYF
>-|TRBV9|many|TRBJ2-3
TGTGCCAGCAGCTTGTGGGGGAGTAGCACAGATACGCAGTATTTT
CASSLWGSSTDTQYF